Listed below are T cell receptor beta chains from one sample, sequenced in a study of cytomegalovirus exposure and HLA in healthy donors. The assay was immunoSEQ multiplex PCR, and TCRdb's table has in-frame clones only and misses some. The data contain some 170,000 clones, about three quarters of them singletons. The sequenced sample consisted of PBMCs. These receptors were collected from a man in his forties or fifties in good health and CMV-seropositive. Each CDR3 is given with its conserved first and last residue. A D gene is named only where the DNA matches it firmly. Where a row states a size, it is once, few, many or the class of an expanded clone; other rows omit it.

>NA|NA|TRBJ1-4|TRBV9
CASSAPRGGVEEKLFF
TGTGCCAGCAGCGCCCCACGGGGGGGAGTAGAGGAAAAACTGTTTTTT
>TRBD1|NA|TRBJ1-1|TRBV18
CASSPMRTGVTEAFF
TGTGCCAGCTCACCGATGAGGACAGGGGTTACTGAAGCTTTCTTT
>NA|NA|TRBJ1-1|TRBV19
CASSISRGNTEAFF
TGTGCCAGTAGTATCTCCAGGGGAAACACTGAAGCTTTCTTT
>TRBD2|NA|TRBJ2-7|TRBV7-2
CASSGGLAGGSEQYF
TGTGCCAGCAGCGGCGGACTAGCGGGAGGGTCCGAGCAGTACTTC
>TRBD1|NA|TRBJ2-7|TRBV11-1
CASSLILFGTGVVEQYF
TGTGCCAGCAGCTTGATATTATTCGGGACAGGGGTCGTCGAGCAGTACTTC
>NA|once|TRBJ2-1|TRBV19
CASRTMGGGDEQFF
TGTGCCAGTAGAACGATGGGAGGAGGAGATGAGCAGTTCTTC
>NA|few|TRBJ1-1|TRBV25-1
CASSNRLNTEAFF
TGTGCCAGCAGTAACAGGTTGAACACTGAAGCTTTCTTT
>NA|NA|TRBJ1-2|TRBV6-5
CASNYQGGGYTF
TGTGCCAGCAATTATCAGGGCGGCGGCTACACCTTC
>TRBD2|NA|TRBJ2-7|TRBV7-2
CASSPLGLAPPGLYF
TGTGCCAGCAGCCCCCTCGGACTAGCCCCTCCGGGTCTGTACTTC
>TRBD2|NA|TRBJ2-2|TRBV25-1
CASAGLAGGGTGELFF
TGTGCCAGCGCAGGACTAGCGGGAGGCGGCACCGGGGAGCTGTTTTTT
>TRBD1|NA|TRBJ1-2|TRBV2
CASSPRASGTGSGYTF
TGTGCCAGCAGCCCCCGAGCTTCCGGGACAGGTAGTGGCTACACCTTC
>NA|NA|TRBJ2-2|TRBV28
CASRLGGSGVAGELFF
TGTGCCAGCAGATTGGGGGGCAGCGGGGTCGCCGGGGAGCTGTTTTTT
>TRBD1|NA|TRBJ2-5|TRBV7-3
CASSLTGTGQETQYF
TGTGCCAGCAGCTTAACTGGGACAGGCCAAGAGACCCAGTACTTC
>NA|NA|TRBJ1-1|TRBV18
CASSPREDTEAFF
TGTGCCAGCTCACCACGGGAGGACACTGAAGCTTTCTTT
>NA|NA|TRBJ2-5|TRBV2
CASSEALAPGLETQYF
TGTGCCAGCAGTGAAGCACTCGCGCCAGGGTTAGAGACCCAGTACTTC
>NA|once|TRBJ1-2|TRBV6-1
CASSVAGAGYTF
TGTGCCAGCAGTGTGGCGGGTGCGGGCTACACCTTC